A single sample gave rise to the 17 T cell receptor beta chains below, sequenced in a study of blood T cell repertoires in COVID-19. The table came from immunoSEQ multiplex PCR; TCRdb's copy has only in-frame clones and leaves some out. The data show some 80,000 clones, about 86% seen once. Input material: peripheral blood. Receptors were obtained from a human donor in a cohort sampled during active COVID-19.

The genes are TRBV5-8 and TRBJ1-2, with D hard to call. There are 13 residues in the CDR3. Germline assignment: CDR1 SGHTS and CDR2 YDEGEE. The V end was cut by 3 bases, the J end by 6 bases, with 12 bases between. CDR3 loop: CASSWQRVDGYTF. The CDR3 DNA sequence: TGTGCCAGCAGCTGGCAGAGGGTGGATGGCTACACCTTC.

The chain joins TRBV3-1 (or the pseudogene TRBV3-2) to TRBJ2-7, with 12 bases lining up with TRBD2. The CDR3 is 16 amino acids. Trimming took 4 bases from V and 2 from J; bases not matched to a gene: 6. From germline, CDR1 is LGHDT and CDR2 YNNKEL (reference sequence). CDR3 in DNA: TGTGCCAGCAGCCCCCGAGGACTAGCGGGAACCTACGAGCAGTACTTC. This codes for CASSPRGLAGTYEQYF.

The V call is TRBV4-3, the J call TRBJ2-1; no reliable D call. The CDR3 loop spans 12 amino acids. From germline, CDR1 is LGHNA and CDR2 YSLEER. Trimming pared 4 bases from V and 5 bases from J, leaving 6 bases between. The CDR3 loop reads CASSRTDNEQFF. CDR3 in DNA: TGCGCCAGCAGCCGAACGGACAATGAGCAGTTCTTC.

The chain has TRBV5-1 and TRBJ1-4; D possibly corresponds to TRBD1 (6 bases). V lost 0 bases and J lost 6, with 12 bases in between. Germline lookup yields CDR1 SGHRS and CDR2 YFSETQ. CDR3 length: 15 residues. Written as DNA, the CDR3 is TGCGCCAGCAGCTTGGTTCAGGGGAACTATGAAAAACTGTTTTTT. This sequence encodes CASSLVQGNYEKLFF.

The chain employs TRBV24-1 and TRBJ2-7; 9 nucleotides line up with TRBD1. Trimming removed 3 bases from V and 2 bases from J; junction bases left unmatched: 7. The CDR3 extends over 16 amino acids. The germline CDR1 and CDR2 sequences are KGHDR and SFDVKD. The CDR3 sequence is CATSDQHRDRAYEQYF. DNA of the CDR3: TGTGCCACCAGTGATCAACACCGGGACAGGGCCTACGAGCAGTACTTC.

The gene calls are TRBV30 and TRBJ2-3, with D possibly being TRBD2 (6 bases). Germline V gene lookup returns CDR1 GTSNPN and CDR2 SVGIG (reference sequence). This CDR3 region has 14 residues. V lost 4 bases and J 4 bases, leaving 15 bases between the germline ends. The CDR3 spells CAWTGTLRADTQYF. CDR3 DNA sequence: TGTGCCTGGACCGGGACTCTCCGGGCAGATACGCAGTATTTT. The whole variable domain, remainder taken from reference TRBV30 and TRBJ2-3, is SQTIHQWPATLVQPVGSPLSLECTVEGTSNPNLYWYRQAAGRGLQLLFYSVGIGQISSEVPQNLSASRPQDRQFILSSKKLLLSDSGFYLCAWTGTLRADTQYFGPGTRLTVL.

J is TRBJ2-7 and V is TRBV10-3; TRBD2 might be the D (6 bases). The CDR3 totals 13 residues. Germline CDR1 is ENHRY and CDR2 is SYGVKD. The V end was cut by 2 bases, the J end by 6 bases, with 11 bases between. The CDR3 nucleotides read TGTGCCATCAGTGAGGAAGCGGGTTTCGAGCAGTACTTC. Translating it yields CAISEEAGFEQYF.

V is TRBV5-4 and J is TRBJ2-7; tentative D call: TRBD2 (5 bases). Germline assignment: CDR1 SGHNT and CDR2 YYREEE (reference sequence). This CDR3 is 15 amino acids long. Trimming removed 4 bases from V and 4 bases from J, with 18 bases in between. CDR3 in DNA: TGTGCCAGCAGCCCCGGACTCCCAGCCTCTTACGAGCAGTACTTC. Encoded protein: CASSPGLPASYEQYF.

This clone was seen only once. This chain uses TRBV7-2 with TRBJ2-2; a possible D gene is TRBD1 (6 bases). CDR1 and CDR2 (germline): SGHTA, FQGNSA. The CDR3 extends over 15 amino acids. The ends were cut back, 4 bases at V and 0 bases at J, with 9 bases in the middle. CDR3 nucleotides: TGTGCCAGCAGCTCTCGGACAGCGAACACCGGGGAGCTGTTTTTT. It specifies CASSSRTANTGELFF. Based on the CDR3 plus reference TRBV7-2 and TRBJ2-2, the full variable domain is GAGVSQSPSNKVTEKGKDVELRCDPISGHTALYWYRQSLGQGLEFLIYFQGNSAPDKSGLPSDRFSAERTGGSVSTLTIQRTQQEDSAVYLCASSSRTANTGELFFGEGSRLTVL.

V gene TRBV6-5 combines with J gene TRBJ1-2; TRBD1 agrees at 9 bases. The germline gives CDR1 MNHEY, CDR2 SVGAGI. The J segment lost 4 bases and the V segment lost 8 bases, leaving 5 bases of the junction unmatched. The CDR3 loop spans 13 amino acids. Here the CDR3 DNA reads TGTGCCAGCCGGACAGGGGAAGGCTATGGCTACACCTTC. Translating it yields CASRTGEGYGYTF.

This chain links TRBV29-1 with TRBJ2-5; TRBD1 agrees at 7 bases. The germline V gene encodes CDR1 SQVTM and CDR2 ANQGSEA. The CDR3 is 15 residues long. V lost 6 bases to trimming and J lost 9 bases; unmatched junction nucleotides: 19. The CDR3 DNA sequence: TGCAGCGTCCCTCTCCCCCACAGGGGAAGCAAAGCCCAGTACTTC. Amino acids: CSVPLPHRGSKAQYF.

V usage is TRBV7-6 and J usage is TRBJ2-5, with D perhaps TRBD1 (6 bases). This CDR3 spans 15 amino acids. CDR1 is SGHVS and CDR2 is FNYEAQ in the germline V gene. Trimming shortened V by 1 base and J by 4 bases, and 13 bases separated the two germline ends. This CDR3 reads CASSLVNNRAETQYF. The CDR3 nucleotides read TGTGCCAGCAGCTTAGTTAACAACAGGGCAGAGACCCAGTACTTC.

The genes are TRBV30 and TRBJ2-3; D may be TRBD2 (5 bases). The germline CDR1 and CDR2 sequences are GTSNPN and SVGIG (reference sequence). V shed 5 bases and J shed 3 bases, with 12 bases lying between them. The CDR3 sequence is 13 residues long. The CDR3 loop reads CAWGRSGTDTQYF. Here the CDR3 DNA reads TGTGCCTGGGGGCGGTCGGGGACAGATACGCAGTATTTT.

The rearrangement joins TRBV28 to TRBJ1-2; 10 nucleotides line up with TRBD1. CDR1 MDHEN and CDR2 SYDVKM come from the germline V gene. J lost 8 bases, V lost 11 bases, and 8 bases had no gene match. The CDR3 covers 12 residues. The chain's CDR3 is CAGKTGGTGYTF. CDR3 sequence (DNA): TGTGCCGGGAAGACAGGGGGCACAGGCTACACCTTC.

V usage is TRBV11-3 and J usage is TRBJ2-1; 7 bases align to TRBD2. J was trimmed by 7 bases and V by 0 bases; bases with no gene match: 9. The CDR3 loop spans 16 amino acids. Germline V lookup: CDR1 SGHNT, CDR2 YENEEA. The DNA for the CDR3 is TGTGCCAGCAGCTTAGATGGGGCGGGAGAGGGTAATGAGCAGTTCTTC. Translation: CASSLDGAGEGNEQFF. The whole variable domain, filled in from reference TRBV11-3 and TRBJ2-1, reads EAGVVQSPRYKIIEKKQPVAFWCNPISGHNTLYWYLQNLGQGPELLIRYENEEAVDDSQLPKDRFSAERLKGVDSTLKIQPAELGDSAVYLCASSLDGAGEGNEQFFGPGTRLTVL.

This clone was observed a few times. The J gene is TRBJ2-2, the V gene TRBV5-1, with a possible D match to TRBD2 (5 bases). The CDR3 has 13 residues. Trimming left V 4 bases short and J 6 bases short, with 10 bases between. Germline lookup yields CDR1 SGHRS and CDR2 YFSETQ. As DNA, the CDR3 is TGCGCCAGCAGCCCAGTGGGAGCCGGGGAGCTGTTTTTT. It encodes CASSPVGAGELFF.

The rearrangement links TRBV7-7 to TRBJ2-2, with 8 bases matching TRBD1. This CDR3 comprises 17 residues. Germline trimming cut 0 bases from V and 1 base from J; bases unmatched to any gene: 4. Germline V gene lookup returns CDR1 SSHAT and CDR2 FNYEAQ (reference sequence). In DNA, the CDR3 is TGTGCCAGCAGCTTAGCCTTCGGACAGGGGAACACCGGGGAGCTGTTTTTT. This codes for CASSLAFGQGNTGELFF.